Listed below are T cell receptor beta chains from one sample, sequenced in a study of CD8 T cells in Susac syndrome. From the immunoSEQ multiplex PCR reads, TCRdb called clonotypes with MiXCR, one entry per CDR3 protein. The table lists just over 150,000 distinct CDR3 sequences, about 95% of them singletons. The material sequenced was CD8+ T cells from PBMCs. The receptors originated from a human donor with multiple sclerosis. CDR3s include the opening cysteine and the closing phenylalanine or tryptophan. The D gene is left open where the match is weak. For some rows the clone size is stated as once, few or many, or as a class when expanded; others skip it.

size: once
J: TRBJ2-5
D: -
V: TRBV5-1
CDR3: CASSYTGRMETQYF
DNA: TGCGCCAGCAGCTATACAGGGAGGATGGAGACCCAGTACTTC

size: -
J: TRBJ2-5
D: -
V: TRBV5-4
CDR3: CASSLWRGSKETQYF
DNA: TGTGCCAGCAGCTTGTGGCGGGGCTCTAAAGAGACCCAGTACTTC

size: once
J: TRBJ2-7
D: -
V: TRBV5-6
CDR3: CASSPGHRGYEQYF
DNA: TGTGCCAGCAGCCCGGGACACCGAGGCTACGAGCAGTACTTC

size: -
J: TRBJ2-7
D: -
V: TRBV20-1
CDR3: CSARALQGNEQYF
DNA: TGCAGTGCTCGCGCCCTTCAGGGGAACGAGCAGTACTTC

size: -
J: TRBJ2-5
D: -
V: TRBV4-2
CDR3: CASSPGHLQTQYF
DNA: TGTGCCAGCAGCCCGGGACACCTCCAGACCCAGTACTTC

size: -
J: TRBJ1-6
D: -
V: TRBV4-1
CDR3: CASSPKSSVSDSPLHF
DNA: TGCGCCAGCAGCCCAAAGTCGAGTGTTTCTGACTCACCCCTCCACTTT

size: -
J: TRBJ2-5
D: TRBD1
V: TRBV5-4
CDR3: CASSNRDSIQETQYF
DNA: TGTGCCAGCAGCAACCGGGACAGTATCCAAGAGACCCAGTACTTC

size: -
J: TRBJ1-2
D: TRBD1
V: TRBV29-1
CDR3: CSVTGGVYGYTF
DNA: TGCAGCGTCACAGGGGGCGTCTATGGCTACACCTTC

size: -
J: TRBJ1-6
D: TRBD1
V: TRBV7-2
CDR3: CASSTTGVLYNSPLHF
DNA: TGTGCCAGCAGCACCACAGGGGTCCTCTATAATTCACCCCTCCACTTT

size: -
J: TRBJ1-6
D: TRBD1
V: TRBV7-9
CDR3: CASTSGTGDNSPLHF
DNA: TGTGCCAGCACCTCCGGGACAGGGGATAATTCACCCCTCCACTTT

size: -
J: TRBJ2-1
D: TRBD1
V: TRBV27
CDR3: CASSGQGDEQFF
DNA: TGTGCCAGCAGTGGACAGGGGGATGAGCAGTTCTTC

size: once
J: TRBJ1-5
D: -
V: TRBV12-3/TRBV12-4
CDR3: CASSLQGPLFNQPQHF
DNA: TGTGCCAGCAGTCTCCAGGGGCCTCTGTTCAATCAGCCCCAGCATTTT

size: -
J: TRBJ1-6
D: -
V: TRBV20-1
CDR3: CSACTGSYNSPLHF
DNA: TGCAGTGCATGCACAGGCTCCTATAATTCACCCCTCCACTTT

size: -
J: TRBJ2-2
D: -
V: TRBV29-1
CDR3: CSVLSRDTNTGELFF
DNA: TGCAGCGTCCTGTCCCGGGACACCAACACCGGGGAGCTGTTTTTT

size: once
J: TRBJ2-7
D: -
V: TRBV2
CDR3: CASTGGGSYEQYF
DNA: TGTGCCAGCACAGGAGGGGGATCCTACGAGCAGTACTTC

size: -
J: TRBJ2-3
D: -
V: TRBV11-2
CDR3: CASSVRDTQYF
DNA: TGTGCCAGCAGCGTAAGGGATACGCAGTATTTT

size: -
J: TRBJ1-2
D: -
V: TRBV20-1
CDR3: CSARDGREDYGYTF
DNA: TGCAGTGCTAGAGATGGAAGGGAGGACTATGGCTACACCTTC

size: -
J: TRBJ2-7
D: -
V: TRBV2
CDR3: CASLMEYEQYF
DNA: TGTGCCAGCCTCATGGAATACGAGCAGTACTTC

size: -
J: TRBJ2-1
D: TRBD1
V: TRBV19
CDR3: CASSIPGGEQFF
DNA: TGTGCCAGTAGTATCCCAGGGGGTGAGCAGTTCTTC

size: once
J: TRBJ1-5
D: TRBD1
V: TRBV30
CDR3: CAWGQGMNQPQHF
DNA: TGTGCCTGGGGACAGGGGATGAATCAGCCCCAGCATTTT

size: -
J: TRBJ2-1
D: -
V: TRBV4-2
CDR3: CASSWGTSYNEQFF
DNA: TGTGCCAGCAGCTGGGGGACCTCCTACAATGAGCAGTTCTTC

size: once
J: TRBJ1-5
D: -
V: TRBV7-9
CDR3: CASSLEGRKKGQPQHF
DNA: TGTGCCAGCAGCTTAGAAGGCAGGAAAAAGGGACAGCCCCAGCATTTT

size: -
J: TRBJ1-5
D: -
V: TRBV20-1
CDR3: CSATSGVVDQPQHF
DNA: TGCAGTGCTACCTCTGGGGTCGTCGACCAGCCCCAGCATTTT

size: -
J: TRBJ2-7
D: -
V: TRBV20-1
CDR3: CSPQGEGAYEQYF
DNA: TGCAGCCCCCAGGGAGAAGGGGCCTACGAGCAGTACTTC

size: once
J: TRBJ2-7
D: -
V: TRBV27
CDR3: CASSFLGYEQYF
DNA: TGTGCCAGCAGTTTTCTCGGATACGAGCAGTACTTC

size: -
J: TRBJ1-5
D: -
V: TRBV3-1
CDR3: CASSPGWSKGQDNQPQHF
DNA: TGTGCCAGCAGCCCCGGGTGGTCTAAGGGGCAGGACAATCAGCCCCAGCATTTT

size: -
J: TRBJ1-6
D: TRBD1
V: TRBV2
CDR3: CASSGTGGNSPLHF
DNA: TGTGCCAGCAGTGGGACAGGGGGGAATTCACCCCTCCACTTT

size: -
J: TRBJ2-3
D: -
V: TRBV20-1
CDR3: CSATTDTQYF
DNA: TGCAGTGCTACCACAGATACGCAGTATTTT

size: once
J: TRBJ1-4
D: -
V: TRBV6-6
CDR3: CASRDTNEKLFF
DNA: TGTGCCAGCAGGGACACTAATGAAAAACTGTTTTTT

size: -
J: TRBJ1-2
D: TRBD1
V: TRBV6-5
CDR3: CASRRPGQNYGYTF
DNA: TGTGCCAGCAGACGACCGGGACAGAACTATGGCTACACCTTC

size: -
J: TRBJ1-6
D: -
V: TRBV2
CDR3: CASSEWGRNSPLHF
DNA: TGTGCCAGCAGTGAATGGGGACGGAATTCACCCCTCCACTTT

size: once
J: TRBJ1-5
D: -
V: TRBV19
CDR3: CASSTTLDSNQPQHF
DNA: TGTGCCAGTAGTACGACACTCGATAGCAATCAGCCCCAGCATTTT

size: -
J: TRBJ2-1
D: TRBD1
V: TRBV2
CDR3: CARGQILHNEQFF
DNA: TGTGCCAGGGGACAGATTTTACACAATGAGCAGTTCTTC

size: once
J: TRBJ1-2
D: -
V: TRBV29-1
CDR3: CSVRQESGYTF
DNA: TGCAGCGTTAGACAGGAAAGTGGCTACACCTTC

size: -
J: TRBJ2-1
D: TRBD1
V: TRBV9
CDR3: CASSVQDRGNEQFF
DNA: TGTGCCAGCAGCGTTCAGGACAGGGGGAATGAGCAGTTCTTC

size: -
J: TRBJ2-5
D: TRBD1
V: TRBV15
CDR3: CATSGLTGDAWEETQYF
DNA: TGTGCCACCAGCGGGTTGACAGGGGACGCCTGGGAGGAGACCCAGTACTTC

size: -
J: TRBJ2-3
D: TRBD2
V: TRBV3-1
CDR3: CASSPGLAGGLPDTQYF
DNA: TGTGCCAGCAGCCCCGGACTAGCGGGGGGGCTGCCAGATACGCAGTATTTT

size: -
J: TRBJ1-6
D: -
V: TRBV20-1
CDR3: CSARGGYSSYNSPLHF
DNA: TGCAGTGCTAGGGGGGGTTACAGCTCCTATAATTCACCCCTCCACTTT

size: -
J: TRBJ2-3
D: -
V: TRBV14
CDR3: CASSQPPRDTQYF
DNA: TGTGCCAGCAGCCAACCCCCGAGAGATACGCAGTATTTT

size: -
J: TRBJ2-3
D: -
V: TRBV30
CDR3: CAWALGTDTQYF
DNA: TGTGCCTGGGCACTCGGCACAGATACGCAGTATTTT

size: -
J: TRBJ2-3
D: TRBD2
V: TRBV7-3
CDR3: CASSPLAGNTDTQYF
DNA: TGTGCCAGCAGCCCGTTAGCGGGAAACACAGATACGCAGTATTTT

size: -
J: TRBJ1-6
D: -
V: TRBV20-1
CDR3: CSAATGSSYNSPLHF
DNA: TGCAGTGCTGCAACAGGGAGCTCCTATAATTCACCCCTCCACTTT

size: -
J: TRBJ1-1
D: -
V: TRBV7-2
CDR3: CASSLDGFSSEAFF
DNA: TGTGCCAGCAGCTTAGATGGTTTTTCCTCTGAAGCTTTCTTT

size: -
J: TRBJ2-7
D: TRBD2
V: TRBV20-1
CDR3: CSARDERGGYEQYF
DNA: TGCAGTGCTAGAGATGAGCGGGGGGGATACGAGCAGTACTTC

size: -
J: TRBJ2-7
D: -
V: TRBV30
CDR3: CAFPDPSPSYEQYF
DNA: TGTGCGTTTCCGGACCCGTCGCCGTCCTACGAGCAGTACTTC

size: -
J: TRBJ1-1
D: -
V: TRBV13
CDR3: CASSADSAIEAFF
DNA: TGTGCCAGCAGCGCGGACAGTGCGATTGAAGCTTTCTTT

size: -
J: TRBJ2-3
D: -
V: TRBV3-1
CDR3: CASSQARGKNTDTQYF
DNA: TGTGCCAGCAGCCAAGCACGGGGGAAGAACACAGATACGCAGTATTTT